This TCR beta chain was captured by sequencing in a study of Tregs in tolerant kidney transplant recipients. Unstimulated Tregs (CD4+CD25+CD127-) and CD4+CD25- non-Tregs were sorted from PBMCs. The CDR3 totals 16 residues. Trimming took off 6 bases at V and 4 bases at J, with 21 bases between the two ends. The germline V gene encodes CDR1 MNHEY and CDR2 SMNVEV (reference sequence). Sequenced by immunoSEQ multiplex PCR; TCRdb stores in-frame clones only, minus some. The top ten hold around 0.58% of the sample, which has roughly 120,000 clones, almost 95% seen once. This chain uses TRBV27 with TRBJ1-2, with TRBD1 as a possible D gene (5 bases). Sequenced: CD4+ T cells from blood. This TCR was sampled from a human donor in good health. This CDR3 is CASSLSLGTRGYGYTF. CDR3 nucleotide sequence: TGTGCCAGCAGCCTCAGTCTCGGGACCAGAGGCTATGGCTACACCTTC.